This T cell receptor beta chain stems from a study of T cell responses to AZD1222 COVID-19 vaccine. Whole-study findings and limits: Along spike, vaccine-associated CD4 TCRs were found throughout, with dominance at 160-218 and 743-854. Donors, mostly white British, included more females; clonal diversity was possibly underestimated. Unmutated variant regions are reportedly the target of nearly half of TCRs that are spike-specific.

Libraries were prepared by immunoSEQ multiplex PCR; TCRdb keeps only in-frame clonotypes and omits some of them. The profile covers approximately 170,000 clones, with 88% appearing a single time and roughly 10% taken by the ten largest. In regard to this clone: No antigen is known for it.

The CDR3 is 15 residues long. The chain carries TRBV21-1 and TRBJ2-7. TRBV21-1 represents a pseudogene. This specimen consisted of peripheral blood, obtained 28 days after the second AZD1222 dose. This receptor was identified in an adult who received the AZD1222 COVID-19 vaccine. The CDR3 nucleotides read TGTGCCAGCAGCAAAGCGCTCAGGACCCCCTACGAGCAGTACTTC. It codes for CASSKALRTPYEQYF.